The 17 T cell receptor beta chains in this list originate from one sample, sequenced in a study of cytomegalovirus exposure and HLA in healthy donors. The study ran its PCR with 60 Vbeta and 13 Jbeta primers. Using immunoSEQ multiplex PCR, the repertoire was profiled, and TCRdb retains in-frame clones only, with some absent. The sample consists of 120,000 to 150,000 clones, about 70% of them appearing once. The material sequenced was PBMCs. These receptors were taken from a man between 18 and 29 years old in good health and CMV-seronegative.

The rearrangement links TRBV19 to TRBJ2-2; TRBD2 is a possible D gene (5 bases). CDR3 size: 13 residues. Between the trimmed V and J ends, which lost 9 bases and 1 base, there was a span of 9 bases. The germline CDR1 and CDR2 sequences are LNHDA and SQIVND (reference sequence). CDR3 nucleotide sequence: TGTGCCAGCGAGAGCGGGAACACCGGGGAGCTGTTTTTT. Protein product: CASESGNTGELFF.

V gene TRBV7-6 combines with J gene TRBJ2-1; 12 bases align to TRBD2. This CDR3 is 16 amino acids long. Looked up from germline, CDR1 is SGHVS and CDR2 is FNYEAQ. V lost 8 bases to trimming and J lost 9 bases; unmatched junction nucleotides: 14. This CDR3 reads CASSGLSSGREGEQFF. The CDR3 DNA is TGTGCCAGCTCTGGGCTTTCTAGCGGGAGGGAAGGTGAGCAGTTCTTC.

The V gene is TRBV7-2, the J gene TRBJ2-7; D may be TRBD2 (6 bases). CDR3 size: 15 residues. Deletions cut 5 bases from V and 7 bases from J, with 21 bases between. Germline loops: CDR1 SGHTA, CDR2 FQGNSA. DNA for the CDR3: TGTGCCAGCAGCATCGGGACTCCCAGTCTCAGGGAGCAGTACTTC. This codes for CASSIGTPSLREQYF. The variable domain in full, with the rest retrieved from reference TRBV7-2 and TRBJ2-7, is GAGVSQSPSNKVTEKGKDVELRCDPISGHTALYWYRQSLGQGLEFLIYFQGNSAPDKSGLPSDRFSAERTGGSVSTLTIQRTQQEDSAVYLCASSIGTPSLREQYFGPGTRLTVT.

The chain carries TRBV6-6 and TRBJ2-5; D is possibly TRBD2 (6 bases). The J call is doubtful: the DNA matches TRBJ2-7 better. From germline, CDR1 is MNHNY and CDR2 SVGAGI (reference sequence). The CDR3 has 14 amino acids. The CDR3 spells CASRPGDLSYEQYF. In DNA form, the CDR3 reads TGTGCCAGCAGACCGGGAGACCTCTCCTACGAGCAGTACTTC.

Points on this clone: The sample carries other DNA sequences with the same CDR3. V is TRBV9 and J is TRBJ2-3; 8 positions agree with TRBD2. This CDR3 has 16 residues. The junction had 8 bases not matched to a gene; V was cut back by 2 bases and J by 3 bases. CDR1 and CDR2 (germline): SGDLS, YYNGEE. This CDR3 is CASSVSGRGGTDTQYF. The DNA for the CDR3 is TGTGCCAGCAGCGTGAGCGGGAGAGGTGGGACAGATACGCAGTATTTT. Based on the CDR3 plus reference TRBV9 and TRBJ2-3, the full variable domain is DSGVTQTPKHLITATGQRVTLRCSPRSGDLSVYWYQQSLDQGLQFLIQYYNGEERAKGNILERFSAQQFPDLHSELNLSSLELGDSALYFCASSVSGRGGTDTQYFGPGTRLTVL.

V gene TRBV29-1 combines with J gene TRBJ2-5; D possibly matches TRBD1 or TRBD2 (6 bases each). The germline gives CDR1 SQVTM, CDR2 ANQGSEA. CDR3 length: 14 residues. Trimming cost V 8 bases and J 3 bases, with 19 bases left between them. This CDR3 reads CSIAGHRDKETQYF. The CDR3 region has the DNA TGCAGCATTGCGGGACACAGAGATAAAGAGACCCAGTACTTC.

This clone was observed a handful of times. The V and J genes are TRBV20-1 and TRBJ2-7, with D possibly TRBD1 on 6 matching bases. From germline, CDR1 is DFQATT and CDR2 SNEGSKA (reference sequence). This CDR3 contains 11 residues. The V end lost 6 bases, the J end lost 4 bases, and 10 bases lay between the germline ends. The CDR3: CSALDSYEQYF. As DNA, the CDR3 is TGCAGTGCGTTGGACAGTTACGAGCAGTACTTC.

The V and J genes are TRBV18 and TRBJ2-3, with D perhaps TRBD2 (6 bases). The length of the CDR3 is 13 residues. Trimming left V 3 bases short and J 4 bases short, with 8 bases between. The germline CDR1 and CDR2 sequences are KGHSH and LQKENI. For the CDR3, the DNA is TGTGCCAGCTCACCGTCGGGGGCAGATACGCAGTATTTT. It is translated as CASSPSGADTQYF.

In its sample, this clone was seen a few times. The chain has TRBV11-2 and TRBJ2-3; 8 bases line up with TRBD2. This CDR3 contains 15 residues. Germline CDR1 reads SGHAT; CDR2 reads FQNNGV. V dropped 3 bases and J dropped 4; count of bases not matched to a gene: 6. The CDR3 nucleotides read TGTGCCAGCAGCTTGGCGGGGGGTAAGGCAGATACGCAGTATTTT. Translated, it gives CASSLAGGKADTQYF.

J is TRBJ1-5 and V is TRBV2; 7 bases align to TRBD1. The ends lost 5 bases at V and 2 bases at J; junction bases unmatched: 6. This CDR3 has 15 amino acids. CDR1 SNHLY and CDR2 FYNNEI come from the germline V gene. CDR3 in DNA: TGTGCCAGCAGTCGACAGGGTACCGGCAATCAGCCCCAGCATTTT. Encoded protein: CASSRQGTGNQPQHF.

CDR3 in amino acids: CASSDEGLMAYEQYF. The CDR3 nucleotides read TGTGCCAGCAGTGATGAGGGACTAATGGCCTACGAGCAGTACTTC. The chain uses TRBV2 and TRBJ2-7; 7 bases match TRBD2. The CDR3 has 15 residues. Unmatched junction bases numbered 7, after V lost 3 bases and J lost 2 bases. Germline CDR1 is SNHLY and CDR2 is FYNNEI. The full variable domain, rest sourced from reference TRBV2 and TRBJ2-7, is EPEVTQTPSHQVTQMGQEVILRCVPISNHLYFYWYRQILGQKVEFLVSFYNNEISEKSEIFDDQFSVERPDGSNFTLKIRSTKLEDSAMYFCASSDEGLMAYEQYFGPGTRLTVT.

The rearrangement joins TRBV28 to TRBJ1-4, with TRBD1 matching 11 bases. This CDR3 is 14 amino acids long. Trimming cost V 7 bases and J 6 bases; bases outside gene matches: 4. CDR1 and CDR2 from the germline V gene are MDHEN and SYDVKM. The CDR3 reads CASIRGQGDEKLFF. The DNA for the CDR3 is TGTGCCAGCATAAGGGGACAGGGGGATGAAAAACTGTTTTTT.

V and J are TRBV19 and TRBJ1-6; D is unclear. V lost 7 bases to trimming and J lost 6 bases, with 22 bases between them. The germline V gene encodes CDR1 LNHDA and CDR2 SQIVND (reference sequence). This CDR3 is 17 amino acids long. CDR3: CASNPGIDQRGNSPLHF. The CDR3 DNA is TGTGCCAGTAATCCCGGGATAGACCAACGAGGTAATTCACCCCTCCACTTT.

This clone was observed a few times. The chain links TRBV9 to TRBJ2-7, with 9 nucleotides matching TRBD2. Trimming cost V 0 bases and J 5 bases; bases outside gene matches: 9. The CDR3 consists of 16 residues. Per germline, CDR1 SGDLS and CDR2 YYNGEE. The DNA for the CDR3 is TGTGCCAGCAGCGTAGCTACCGGGACTAGCACCCACGAGCAGTACTTC. Translated, it gives CASSVATGTSTHEQYF.

The chain joins TRBV5-4 to TRBJ2-5; 8 bases agree with TRBD1. Trimming at V came to 0 bases and at J to 5 bases, leaving 6 bases not matched to a gene. The CDR3 runs to 15 residues. Germline loops: CDR1 SGHNT, CDR2 YYREEE (reference sequence). The CDR3 spells CASSLGSGGRETQYF. The CDR3 bases are TGTGCCAGCAGCTTGGGGTCAGGGGGCAGGGAGACCCAGTACTTC.

In this sample, this clone turned up a few times. V and J are TRBV7-8 and TRBJ2-7; D gene ambiguous. Trimming took 6 bases from V and 5 from J, leaving 14 bases between them. Germline CDR1 and CDR2: SGHVS and FQNEAQ. The length of the CDR3 is 13 residues. CDR3 sequence (DNA): TGTGCCAGCAGTCCTGGCCCGTCCCACGAGCAGTACTTC. This gives the protein CASSPGPSHEQYF.

This chain connects TRBV27 to TRBJ1-5; 11 bases align to TRBD1. Unmatched junction bases numbered 11, after V lost 6 bases and J lost 7 bases. CDR1 is MNHEY and CDR2 is SMNVEV in the germline V gene (reference sequence). This CDR3 is built from 16 residues. CDR3 DNA sequence: TGTGCCAGCAGCGACCCTCGGACAGGGGGCGAGCAGCCCCAGCATTTT. Encoded protein: CASSDPRTGGEQPQHF.